The present entry profiles one TCR beta chain with its context. This clonotype was counted many times. This clone's antigen is unknown. Qualities for individual bases were not recorded, and no much larger clone is one base off. According to the study, the label for this sample's time point signals: newly diagnosed GD, antithyroid drugs for less than 3 months. For both TCR sequencing and RNA sequencing, RNA was extracted from PBMCs using TRIzol. The diagnosis of Graves' disease followed American Thyroid Association guidelines. The patients came from an endocrinology department in Xi'an, China. Each patient gave 8.5 to 9.5 milliliters of peripheral blood, collected in an EDTA anticoagulant tube. PBMCs were isolated by Ficoll Paque Plus density gradient separation without further T cell sorting. An Agilent 2100 Bioanalyzer and agarose gel were used to check RNA quality, and a NanoDrop 2000 was used to measure RNA concentration.

This sample was included in a study of regulatory T cells in long-lasting Graves disease (dated by TCRdb to about 2021). Regarding the research as a whole: Newly diagnosed Graves' disease patients had taken antithyroid drugs for less than 3 months. A total of roughly 35 samples underwent TCR sequencing: around 13 from persistent and some 20 from newly diagnosed Graves' disease patients. The study was registered as a clinical trial and conducted in China. Persistent Graves' disease patients were compared with newly diagnosed Graves' disease patients by peripheral blood TCR sequencing and RNA sequencing.

V was cut back by 2 bases and J by 5 bases, leaving a gap of 13 bases between them. The CDR3 contains 15 residues, cysteine and phenylalanine counted. Just the 45-base CDR3 DNA is kept, in frame starting at base 1. Based on the germline V gene, the CDR1 and CDR2 sequences are SGHTA and FQGTGA. The library was built by means of multiplex PCR. Data came from an Illumina HiSeq 4000. CDR3 regions were amplified by Arm-PCR with iRepertoire HTBI primers to construct TCR beta libraries. Before sequencing, the PCR products went through gel purification. As for how the authors treated the data: Gene usage analysis of CDR3 amino acid clonotypes relied on the roughly 60 TRBV and about 15 TRBJ segments identified across samples. Filtered high-quality paired reads were merged into contigs using COPE and FqMerger. Contigs were aligned with BLAST to IMGT TRBV, TRBD and TRBJ reference genes, and CDR3 was defined per IMGT. Clonotypes above 0.1% frequency were classified as highly expanded clones. Repertoire diversity was measured by Shannon entropy, and V-J evenness by the Gini coefficient. Public clonotypes were defined as clonotypes shared by more than one individual. TCRdb reprocessing: public reads trimmed at Q25 with fastp, clones called with MiXCR, in-frame beta chains kept. Each CDR3 protein appears once, grouped with its most common genes and DNA. The V and J calls were determined by TCRdb, not by the authors. For this sample the table gives about 400,000 distinct CDR3 sequences, of which roughly 15% were detected only once. The ten most abundant clones make up about 7.8% of the sample.

What the authors observed across the whole study: The authors noted that the small sample size was a limitation that may lower accuracy. Lower TCR Shannon entropy and fewer highly expanded clones were observed in persistent Graves' disease patients than in newly diagnosed patients, which suggested clonal expansion. Persistent patients shared more public clonotypes among themselves (fewer than 3,000) than newly diagnosed patients did (more than 950). Persistent disease showed preferential use of TRBV28, TRBJ1-2 and TRBJ2-5, whereas newly diagnosed disease favored TRBV20-1 and TRBJ2-1. Only peripheral blood was studied, because thyroid tissue, the primary lesion, was inaccessible. Sequencing and analysis were limited to the TCR beta chain.

This same sample was also taken into another study, of T cells in Graves' hyperthyroidism and ophthalmopathy. The second study's authors report: Stable Graves' hyperthyroidism was defined as no progression to ophthalmopathy during 18 months of follow-up. The hyperthyroidism patients were between 18 and 65 years old and newly diagnosed, with a disease duration of less than 2 months. Exclusion was applied to patients with uncontrolled infections, other autoimmune diseases, pregnancy or lactation. Clinical symptoms, serum thyroxine and TRAb, thyroid ultrasound, and orbital computed tomography formed the basis for the diagnoses. The first round of RT-PCR for the TCR CDR3 was performed with the HTBI primer set and the Qiagen OneStep RT-PCR kit. Most expanded thyroid clonotypes (frequency above 0.001) were also detected in blood, a finding suggesting that blood repertoires may reflect thyroid immune responses. Ophthalmopathy was separated from stable hyperthyroidism by a 13 V-J signature model, with over 85% sensitivity and roughly 84% specificity obtained in cross-validation and 80%/75% obtained in testing. In validation, progression to ophthalmopathy was predicted by the model with more than 65% sensitivity and approximately 78% specificity, a median of 6.5 months before onset. TCR V-J signatures able to tell the groups apart were searched for in a discovery cohort of some 97 patients, of whom roughly 42 had Graves' ophthalmopathy and about 60 had stable Graves' hyperthyroidism. Prospective prediction of ophthalmopathy was tested in an independent validation cohort consisting of about 20 hyperthyroidism patients and some 16 patients who later progressed to ophthalmopathy. For training and testing, the 100 or so patients in the discovery cohort were randomly divided in a 7:3 ratio. In addition, the study compared T-cell repertoires in thyroid tissue and in blood from roughly 6 Graves' hyperthyroidism patients. Once sampling was done, hyperthyroidism patients were given methimazole at a starting dose of 30 mg daily, whereas ophthalmopathy patients were given high-dose intravenous methylprednisolone. The libraries were constructed in a second round of multiplex PCR and then size-selected and purified. The libraries were sequenced on an Illumina HiSeq2000 using paired-end 100 bp reads. Raw data were processed with SOAPnuke, discarding reads with adapters, uncalled bases, mean Phred below 15, or no exact constant-primer or identifier match. COPE v1.2.5 was used to merge high-quality paired reads, and clonotypes were defined as unique nucleotide sequences. Clonotypes were aligned to IMGT TRBV, TRBD and TRBJ reference segments using MiTCR v1.1. The analysis was restricted to V-J combinations with a frequency above 0.0001, which together covered just over 98% of the repertoires. A TCS score was defined as the ratio of F50 (clonal expansion) to E x V (chaos), with BLOSUM62-based TCRdist applied between CDR3 peptides within each V-J. Welch's t-statistics and random forest reduced 450 to 600 V-J features to around 14, which were used in a naive Bayes classifier (R e1071). Sample size was not statistically predetermined, and blinding of investigators to group allocation was not performed. According to the paper, TCR Vbeta CDR3 sequencing was carried out on over 130 peripheral blood samples, which came from fewer than 50 ophthalmopathy, 75 to 80 hyperthyroidism and roughly 17 progressor patients.

The rearrangement combines TRBV7-3 with TRBJ2-1; the D region possibly corresponds to TRBD2 (5 bases align). The receptor's source is a woman between 40 and 55 years old with Graves disease. Donor details come from another sample of the same person, matched by shared clones. The sample here was peripheral blood mononuclear cells (PBMCs), taken at new diagnosis, from a patient treated with antithyroid drugs. The DNA is TGTGCCAGCAGCTTATCTATCGGGATACACAATGAGCAGTTCTTC. Its amino acids are CASSLSIGIHNEQFF. Here the CDR3 is joined to the reference TRBV7-3 and TRBJ2-1 genes, and the full variable domain is: GAGVSQTPSNKVTEKGKYVELRCDPISGHTALYWYRQSLGQGPEFLIYFQGTGAADDSGLPNDRFFAVRPEGSVSTLKIQRTERGDSAVYLCASSLSIGIHNEQFFGPGTRLTVL.